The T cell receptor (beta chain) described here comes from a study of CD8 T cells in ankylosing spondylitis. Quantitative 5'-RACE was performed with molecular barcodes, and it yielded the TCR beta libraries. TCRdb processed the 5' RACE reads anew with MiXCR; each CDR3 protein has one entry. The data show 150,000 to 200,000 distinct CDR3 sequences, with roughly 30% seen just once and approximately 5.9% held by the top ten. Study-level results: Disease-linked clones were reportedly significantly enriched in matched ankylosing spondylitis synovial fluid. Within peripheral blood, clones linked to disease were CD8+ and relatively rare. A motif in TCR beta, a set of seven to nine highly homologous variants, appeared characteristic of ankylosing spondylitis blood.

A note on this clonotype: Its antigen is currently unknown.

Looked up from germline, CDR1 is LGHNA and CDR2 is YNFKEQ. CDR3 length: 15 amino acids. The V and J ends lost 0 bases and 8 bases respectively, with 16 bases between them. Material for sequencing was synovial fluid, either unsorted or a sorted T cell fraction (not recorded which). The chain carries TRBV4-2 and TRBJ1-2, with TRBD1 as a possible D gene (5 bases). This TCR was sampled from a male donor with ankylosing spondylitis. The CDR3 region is CASSQEDAGTGGYTF. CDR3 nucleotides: TGTGCCAGCAGCCAAGAAGACGCCGGGACCGGAGGCTACACCTTC.